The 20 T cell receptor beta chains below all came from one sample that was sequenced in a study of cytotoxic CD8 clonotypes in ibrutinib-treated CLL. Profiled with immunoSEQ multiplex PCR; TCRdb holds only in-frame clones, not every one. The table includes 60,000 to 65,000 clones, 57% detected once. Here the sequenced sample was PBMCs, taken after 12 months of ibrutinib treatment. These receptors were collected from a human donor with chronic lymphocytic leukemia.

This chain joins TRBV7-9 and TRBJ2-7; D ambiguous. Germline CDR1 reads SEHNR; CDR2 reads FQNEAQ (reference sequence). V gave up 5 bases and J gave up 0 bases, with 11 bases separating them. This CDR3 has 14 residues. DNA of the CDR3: TGTGCCAGCAGCCACCCACAGAGCTCCTACGAGCAGTACTTC. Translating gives CASSHPQSSYEQYF.

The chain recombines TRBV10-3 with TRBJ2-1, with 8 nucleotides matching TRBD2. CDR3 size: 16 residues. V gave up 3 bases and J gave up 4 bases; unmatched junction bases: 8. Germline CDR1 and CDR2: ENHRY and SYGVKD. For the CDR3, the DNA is TGTGCCATCAGTGAAGCGCGGGGGGAAACTTACAATGAGCAGTTCTTC. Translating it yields CAISEARGETYNEQFF.

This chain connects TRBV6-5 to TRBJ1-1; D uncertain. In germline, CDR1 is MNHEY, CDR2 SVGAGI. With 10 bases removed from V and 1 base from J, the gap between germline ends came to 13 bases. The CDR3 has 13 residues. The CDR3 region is CAIRNRENTEAFF. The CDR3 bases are TGTGCCATCAGGAACAGAGAGAACACTGAAGCTTTCTTT.

CDR3 loop: CASSPGDRDRDLYGYTF. The CDR3 DNA follows: TGTGCCAGCTCACCAGGGGACCGGGACCGAGACCTCTATGGCTACACCTTC. This chain connects TRBV18 to TRBJ1-2, with D perhaps matching TRBD1 (5 bases). The CDR3 spans 17 residues. Germline V gene lookup returns CDR1 KGHSH and CDR2 LQKENI. Trimming stripped 2 bases from V and 4 bases from J, with 20 bases between. The full variable domain, with the rest looked up from reference TRBV18 and TRBJ1-2, is NAGVMQNPRHLVRRRGQEARLRCSPMKGHSHVYWYRQLPEEGLKFMVYLQKENIIDESGMPKERFSAEFPKEGPSILRIQQVVRGDSAAYFCASSPGDRDRDLYGYTFGSGTRLTVV.

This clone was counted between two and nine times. DNA of the CDR3: TGCGCCAGCGGCGACGTGAAGACCCAGTACTTC. It yields the protein CASGDVKTQYF. The V and J genes are TRBV5-1 and TRBJ2-5, with D unresolved. The V gene's germline CDR1 is SGHRS and CDR2 YFSETQ. V lost 7 bases and J 6 bases, leaving 10 bases between the germline ends. The CDR3 consists of 11 residues.

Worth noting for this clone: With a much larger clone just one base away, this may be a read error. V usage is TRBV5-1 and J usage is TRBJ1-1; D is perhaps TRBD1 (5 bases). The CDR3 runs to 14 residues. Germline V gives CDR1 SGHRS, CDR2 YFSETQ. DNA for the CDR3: TGCGCCAGCAGCTTCGGGAATATGGACACTGAAGTTTTCTTT. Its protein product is CASSFGNMDTEVFF. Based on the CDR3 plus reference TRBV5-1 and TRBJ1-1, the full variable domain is KAGVTQTPRYLIKTRGQQVTLSCSPISGHRSVSWYQQTPGQGLQFLFEYFSETQRNKGNFPGRFSGRQFSNSRSEMNVSTLELGDSALYLCASSFGNMDTEVFFGQGTRLTVV.

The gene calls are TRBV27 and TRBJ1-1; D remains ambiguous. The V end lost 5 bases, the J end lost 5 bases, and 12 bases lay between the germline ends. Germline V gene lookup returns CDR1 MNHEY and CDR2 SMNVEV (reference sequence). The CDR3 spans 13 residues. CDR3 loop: CASSITRGTEAFF. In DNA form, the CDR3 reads TGTGCCAGCAGTATAACACGGGGAACTGAAGCTTTCTTT.

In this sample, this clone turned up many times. The DNA of the CDR3 is TGCGCCAGCAGGAAACTAGCGGAGGGGAATGAGCAGTTCTTC. This sequence encodes CASRKLAEGNEQFF. This sequence joins TRBV5-1 and TRBJ2-1; 8 nucleotides align to TRBD2. Trimming took 5 bases from V and 7 from J; bases not matched to a gene: 8. Per germline, CDR1 SGHRS and CDR2 YFSETQ. The CDR3 is made up of 14 amino acids.

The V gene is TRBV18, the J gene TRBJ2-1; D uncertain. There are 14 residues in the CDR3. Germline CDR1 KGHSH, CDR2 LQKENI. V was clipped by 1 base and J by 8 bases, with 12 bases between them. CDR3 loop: CASSPQRSIHEQFF. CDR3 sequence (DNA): TGTGCCAGCTCACCACAACGCTCTATACATGAGCAGTTCTTC.

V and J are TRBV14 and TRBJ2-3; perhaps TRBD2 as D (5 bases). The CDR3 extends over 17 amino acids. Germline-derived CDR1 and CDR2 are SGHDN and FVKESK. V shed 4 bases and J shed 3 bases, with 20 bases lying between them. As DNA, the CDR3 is TGTGCCAGCAGCCTATTAGGAGGCCCCATGTTTACAGATACGCAGTATTTT. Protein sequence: CASSLLGGPMFTDTQYF.

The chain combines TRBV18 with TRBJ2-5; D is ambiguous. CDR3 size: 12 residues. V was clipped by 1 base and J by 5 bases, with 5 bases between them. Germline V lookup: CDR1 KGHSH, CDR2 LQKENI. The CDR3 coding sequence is TGTGCCAGCTCACCACTAAGGGAGACCCAGTACTTC. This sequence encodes CASSPLRETQYF.

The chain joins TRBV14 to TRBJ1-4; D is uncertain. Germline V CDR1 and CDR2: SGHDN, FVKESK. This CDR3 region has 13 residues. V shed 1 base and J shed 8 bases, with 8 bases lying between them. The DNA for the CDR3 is TGTGCCAGCAGCCAAGGCCCCAAAGAAAAACTGTTTTTT. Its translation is CASSQGPKEKLFF.

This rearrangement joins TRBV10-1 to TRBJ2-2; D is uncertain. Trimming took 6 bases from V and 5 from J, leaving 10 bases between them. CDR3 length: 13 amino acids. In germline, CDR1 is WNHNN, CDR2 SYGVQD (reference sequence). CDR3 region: CASREPRTGELFF. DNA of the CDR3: TGCGCCAGCAGGGAACCTAGAACCGGGGAGCTGTTTTTT.

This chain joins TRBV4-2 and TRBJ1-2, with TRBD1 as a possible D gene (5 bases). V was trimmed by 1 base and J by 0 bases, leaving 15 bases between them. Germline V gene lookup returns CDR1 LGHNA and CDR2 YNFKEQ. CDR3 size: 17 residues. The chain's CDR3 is CASSQGGKSIANYGYTF. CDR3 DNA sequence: TGTGCCAGCAGCCAAGGGGGGAAGTCGATAGCTAACTATGGCTACACCTTC.

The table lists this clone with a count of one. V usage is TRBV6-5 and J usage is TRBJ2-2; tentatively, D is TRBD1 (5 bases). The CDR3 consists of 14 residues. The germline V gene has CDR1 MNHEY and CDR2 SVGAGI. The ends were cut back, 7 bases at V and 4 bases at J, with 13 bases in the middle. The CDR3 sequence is CASTTGQTTGELFF. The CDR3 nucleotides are TGTGCCAGCACTACCGGACAAACCACCGGGGAGCTGTTTTTT.

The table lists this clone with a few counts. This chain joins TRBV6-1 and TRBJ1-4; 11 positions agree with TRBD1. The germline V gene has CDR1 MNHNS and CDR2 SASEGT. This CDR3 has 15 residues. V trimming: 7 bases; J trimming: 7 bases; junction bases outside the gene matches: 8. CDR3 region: CASKRTGGAGEKLFF. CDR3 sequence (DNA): TGTGCCAGCAAAAGGACAGGGGGCGCGGGTGAAAAACTGTTTTTT.

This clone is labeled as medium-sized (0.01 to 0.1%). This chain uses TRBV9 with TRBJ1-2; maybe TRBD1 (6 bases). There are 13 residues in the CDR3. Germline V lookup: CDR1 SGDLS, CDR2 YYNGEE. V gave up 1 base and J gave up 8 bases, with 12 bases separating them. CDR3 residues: CASSVSQGHGYTF. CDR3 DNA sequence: TGTGCCAGCAGCGTAAGCCAGGGACACGGCTACACCTTC.

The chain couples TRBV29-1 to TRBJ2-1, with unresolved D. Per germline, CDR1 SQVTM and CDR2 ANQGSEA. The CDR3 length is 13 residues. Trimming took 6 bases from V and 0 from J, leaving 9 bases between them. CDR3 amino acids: CSVKRSSYNEQFF. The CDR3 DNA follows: TGCAGCGTAAAGAGGAGCTCCTACAATGAGCAGTTCTTC.

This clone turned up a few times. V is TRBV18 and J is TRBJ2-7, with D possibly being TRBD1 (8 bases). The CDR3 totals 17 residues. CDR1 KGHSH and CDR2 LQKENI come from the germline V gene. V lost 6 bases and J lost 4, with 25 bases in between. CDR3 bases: TGTGCCAGCTCCCTTGGACAGGGAGGGAGGAGATTGTACGAGCAGTACTTC. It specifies CASSLGQGGRRLYEQYF.

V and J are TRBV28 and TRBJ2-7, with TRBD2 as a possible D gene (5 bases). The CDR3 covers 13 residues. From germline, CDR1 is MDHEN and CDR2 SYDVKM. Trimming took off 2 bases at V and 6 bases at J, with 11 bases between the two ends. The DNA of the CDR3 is TGTGCCAGCAGTTTAAGTTTCCGGGGCGAGCAGTACTTC. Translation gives CASSLSFRGEQYF.